What follows are 9 T cell receptor beta chains derived from one specimen sequenced in a study of cytomegalovirus exposure and HLA in healthy donors. Amplification used 60 Vbeta primers and 13 Jbeta primers. Measured with immunoSEQ multiplex PCR; TCRdb has only the in-frame clones, and not every one. The sample includes approximately 32,000 clones, roughly 76% of them seen just once. The specimen was PBMCs. The source is a woman aged 25-40 years in good health and CMV-seropositive.

This clone was detected a few times. The chain has TRBV6-4 and TRBJ2-2; perhaps TRBD1 as D (6 bases). Looked up from germline, CDR1 is MRHNA and CDR2 is SNTAGT. The V end was cut by 3 bases, the J end by 7 bases, with 12 bases between. This CDR3 region has 14 residues. DNA for the CDR3: TGTGCCAGCAGTGATCGGCCAGGGGTCGGGGAGCTGTTTTTT. Translating gives CASSDRPGVGELFF.

About this clone: The junction departs from the called germline gene at one end, perhaps through a read error. The chain couples TRBV9 to TRBJ2-1, with TRBD1 identical over 7 bases. This CDR3 is 16 amino acids long. Germline V gene lookup returns CDR1 SGDLS and CDR2 YYNGEE. Here the CDR3 reads CASSPRTGLTANGQFF. CDR3 sequence (DNA): TGTGCCAGCAGCCCCCGGACAGGATTAACAGCCAATGGGCAGTTCTTC.

The chain links TRBV20-1 to TRBJ2-7; D is unclear. The CDR3 extends over 11 amino acids. The ends were cut back, 3 bases at V and 3 bases at J, with 6 bases in the middle. In germline, CDR1 is DFQATT, CDR2 SNEGSKA (reference sequence). The CDR3: CSARAGYEQYF. CDR3 in DNA: TGCAGTGCTAGGGCAGGCTACGAGCAGTACTTC.

The gene calls are TRBV29-1 and TRBJ1-1; TRBD1 agrees at 7 bases. Germline assignment: CDR1 SQVTM and CDR2 ANQGSEA. The CDR3 is 14 residues long. V was clipped by 7 bases and J by 6 bases; unmatched bases: 14. For the CDR3, the DNA is TGCAGCGGAGCCGGGACAGAGGGATCAGCTGAAGCTTTCTTT. This translates into CSGAGTEGSAEAFF.

The chain combines TRBV6-5 with TRBJ2-5; TRBD1 aligns across 8 bases. This CDR3 comprises 13 residues. Losses at the gene ends were 6 bases for V and 5 bases for J; bases not matched to a gene: 5. Germline V gene sequence: CDR1 MNHEY, CDR2 SVGAGI. CDR3 protein: CASRKTGAETQYF. The CDR3 nucleotides read TGTGCCAGCAGAAAGACAGGGGCCGAGACCCAGTACTTC.

The chain is built from TRBV5-1 and TRBJ1-5; D is undetermined. The CDR3 runs 14 residues. CDR1 and CDR2 from the germline V gene are SGHRS and YFSETQ. V was pared by 2 bases and J by 7 bases, with 13 bases between. The CDR3 region is CASSFGEDGQPQHF. The CDR3 DNA follows: TGCGCCAGCAGCTTCGGGGAAGATGGACAGCCCCAGCATTTT.

The table lists this clone with a count of one. This chain uses TRBV5-4 with TRBJ2-7; 8 positions agree with TRBD1. Trimming removed 4 bases from V and 1 base from J; junction bases left unmatched: 7. The CDR3 spans 15 residues. The germline V gene encodes CDR1 SGHNT and CDR2 YYREEE (reference sequence). The CDR3 sequence: CASSQGRDRSYEQYF. In DNA form, the CDR3 reads TGTGCCAGCAGCCAGGGCCGGGACAGGTCCTACGAGCAGTACTTC. The variable domain in full, completed from reference TRBV5-4 and TRBJ2-7, reads ETGVTQSPTHLIKTRGQQVTLRCSSQSGHNTVSWYQQALGQGPQFIFQYYREEENGRGNFPPRFSGLQFPNYSSELNVNALELDDSALYLCASSQGRDRSYEQYFGPGTRLTVT.

This sequence joins TRBV28 and TRBJ1-3; D may be TRBD1 (5 bases). V was clipped by 2 bases and J by 4 bases, with 9 bases between them. The CDR3 is 14 amino acids. From germline, CDR1 is MDHEN and CDR2 SYDVKM. The CDR3 here is CASSLRAGGNTIYF. CDR3 DNA sequence: TGTGCCAGCAGTTTACGAGCAGGGGGAAACACCATATATTTT.

The chain joins TRBV20-1 to TRBJ2-7, with 9 bases identical to TRBD1. CDR1 DFQATT and CDR2 SNEGSKA come from the germline V gene (reference sequence). The CDR3 consists of 11 residues. DNA of the CDR3: TGCAGCCCGGGACAGGGTGACGAGCAGTACTTC. It is translated as CSPGQGDEQYF.